These 5 T cell receptor beta chains were all obtained from the same sample, sequenced in a study of blood T cell repertoires in COVID-19. The data were produced by immunoSEQ multiplex PCR, yet TCRdb's version contains in-frame clones alone and is incomplete. In the table there are approximately 81,000 clones, approximately 78% of which are singletons. The material sequenced was peripheral blood. Receptor source: a human donor in a cohort sampled during active COVID-19.

This chain uses TRBV7-9 with TRBJ2-7, with a tentative D call TRBD2 (6 bases). The V end was cut by 7 bases, the J end by 4 bases, with 17 bases between. Germline values: CDR1 SEHNR, CDR2 FQNEAQ (reference sequence). The CDR3 is 14 amino acids. In DNA, the CDR3 is TGTGCCAGCACCTTCGGGACTTCCTCTTACGAGCAGTACTTC. Translated: CASTFGTSSYEQYF.

CDR3 region: CASSGGQGGGATNEKLFF. CDR3 sequence (DNA): TGTGCCAGTAGTGGGGGACAGGGAGGAGGTGCAACTAATGAAAAACTGTTTTTT. The chain employs TRBV19 and TRBJ1-4; 9 positions agree with TRBD1. J lost 0 bases, V lost 5 bases, and 10 bases had no gene match. Germline V lookup: CDR1 LNHDA, CDR2 SQIVND (reference sequence). CDR3 length: 18 residues. Based on the CDR3 plus reference TRBV19 and TRBJ1-4, the full variable domain is DGGITQSPKYLFRKEGQNVTLSCEQNLNHDAMYWYRQDPGQGLRLIYYSQIVNDFQKGDIAEGYSVSREKKESFPLTVTSAQKNPTAFYLCASSGGQGGGATNEKLFFGSGTQLSVL.

V gene TRBV7-6 combines with J gene TRBJ1-2; no reliable D call. CDR1 SGHVS and CDR2 FNYEAQ come from the germline V gene. V lost 1 base and J lost 2, with 17 bases in between. The CDR3 length is 17 residues. CDR3 DNA: TGTGCCAGCAGCTTAGAGGCGCGCAGACAAACAAACTATGGCTACACCTTC. Translation: CASSLEARRQTNYGYTF.

The chain couples TRBV5-1 to TRBJ2-7; 10 bases fit TRBD2. The CDR3 length is 18 residues. The J segment lost 3 bases and the V segment lost 5 bases, leaving 17 bases of the junction unmatched. CDR1 is SGHRS, CDR2 YFSETQ, per germline. The CDR3 region has the DNA TGCGCCAGCAGACGGGGACTAGCGAAAACTACTAAGTACTACGAGCAGTACTTC. As protein: CASRRGLAKTTKYYEQYF. Variable domain in full (rest from reference TRBV5-1 and TRBJ2-7): KAGVTQTPRYLIKTRGQQVTLSCSPISGHRSVSWYQQTPGQGLQFLFEYFSETQRNKGNFPGRFSGRQFSNSRSEMNVSTLELGDSALYLCASRRGLAKTTKYYEQYFGPGTRLTVT.

The V call is TRBV19, the J call TRBJ2-7; D might be TRBD1 (5 bases). The length of the CDR3 is 13 residues. Per germline, CDR1 LNHDA and CDR2 SQIVND (reference sequence). The V end was cut by 0 bases, the J end by 2 bases, with 5 bases between. CDR3 protein: CASSIDRAYEQYF. The CDR3 DNA follows: TGTGCCAGTAGTATAGACAGGGCCTACGAGCAGTACTTC.